Presented here are 9 T cell receptor beta chains from one specimen sequenced in a study of shared clonotypes between healthy human individuals. Profiling relied on immunoSEQ multiplex PCR, and the TCRdb table lists in-frame clones only, not all of them. Of about 670,000 clones in the sample, around 72% were seen once. Sequences were obtained from memory CD4+ T cells sorted from blood. Subset specified: CD45RA-negative fraction. These receptor sequences come from a woman in her 30s in good health.

Concerning this clone itself: Other DNA sequences of this sample code for an identical CDR3. The gene calls are TRBV5-1 and TRBJ1-5; the match to TRBD1 covers 8 bases. The trim removed 0 bases at V and 6 bases at J, leaving 2 bases unmatched. This CDR3 region has 14 residues. CDR1 and CDR2 from the germline V gene are SGHRS and YFSETQ. CDR3 sequence (DNA): TGCGCCAGCAGCTTGGGGGACAGGAGTCAGCCCCAGCATTTT. Its protein is CASSLGDRSQPQHF. Full variable domain (missing parts from reference TRBV5-1 and TRBJ1-5): KAGVTQTPRYLIKTRGQQVTLSCSPISGHRSVSWYQQTPGQGLQFLFEYFSETQRNKGNFPGRFSGRQFSNSRSEMNVSTLELGDSALYLCASSLGDRSQPQHFGDGTRLSIL.

The chain combines TRBV6-5 with TRBJ2-5; TRBD2 might be the D (6 bases). In germline, CDR1 is MNHEY, CDR2 SVGAGI. Trimming pared 6 bases from V and 2 bases from J, leaving 16 bases between. The CDR3 consists of 15 residues. The CDR3 DNA reads TGTGCCAGCAGCCCCACCGGAGGGAGTCAAGAGACCCAGTACTTC. Its protein product is CASSPTGGSQETQYF.

The chain employs TRBV4-1 and TRBJ2-7, with 8 bases that match TRBD1. The CDR3 totals 15 residues. CDR1 MGHRA and CDR2 YSYEKL come from the germline V gene. With V trimmed by 4 bases and J by 3 bases, 8 bases remained unmatched. As DNA, the CDR3 is TGCGCCAGCAGCCTTTTTCCCGGACAGGGCTACGAGCAGTACTTC. Protein: CASSLFPGQGYEQYF.

The gene calls are TRBV18 and TRBJ1-5; D is unclear. The V gene lost 2 bases and the J gene lost 0 bases, with 8 bases spanning the gap. This CDR3 has 15 residues. Germline CDR1 KGHSH, CDR2 LQKENI. CDR3 region: CASSPSTSSNQPQHF. In DNA, the CDR3 is TGTGCCAGCTCACCATCAACGTCTAGCAATCAGCCCCAGCATTTT. The full variable domain, completed using reference TRBV18 and TRBJ1-5, is NAGVMQNPRHLVRRRGQEARLRCSPMKGHSHVYWYRQLPEEGLKFMVYLQKENIIDESGMPKERFSAEFPKEGPSILRIQQVVRGDSAAYFCASSPSTSSNQPQHFGDGTRLSIL.

The chain combines TRBV27 with TRBJ2-1; the match to TRBD2 covers 8 bases. The CDR3 runs 16 residues. After removal of 2 bases from V and 3 bases from J, the junction contained 6 bases not matched to a gene. CDR1 and CDR2 from the germline V gene are MNHEY and SMNVEV (reference sequence). CDR3 in DNA: TGTGCCAGCAGTTTACATCTCCGGGAGGGCTACAATGAGCAGTTCTTC. It yields the protein CASSLHLREGYNEQFF.

This clone occurred a few times. The chain combines TRBV18 with TRBJ1-1; D not resolved. The CDR3 is 14 residues long. CDR1 KGHSH and CDR2 LQKENI come from the germline V gene. The V gene lost 5 bases and the J gene lost 0 bases, with 10 bases spanning the gap. The CDR3 nucleotides are TGTGCCAGCTCAAGAGGACCGTTGAACACTGAAGCTTTCTTT. This gives the protein CASSRGPLNTEAFF.

V gene TRBV29-1 combines with J gene TRBJ2-7, with 9 nucleotides matching TRBD2. The CDR3 is 13 residues long. Trimming cost V 3 bases and J 6 bases; bases outside gene matches: 6. Per the germline V gene, CDR1 is SQVTM and CDR2 is ANQGSEA. The chain's CDR3 is CSVESREGLEQYF. CDR3 DNA: TGCAGCGTTGAGTCGCGGGAGGGCCTCGAGCAGTACTTC.

This clone was detected only once. This chain joins TRBV7-9 and TRBJ1-4; 10 bases match TRBD1. This CDR3 is built from 14 residues. Germline V gene data show CDR1 as SEHNR and CDR2 as FQNEAQ (reference sequence). Germline trimming cut 4 bases from V and 6 bases from J; bases unmatched to any gene: 2. This chain's CDR3 is CASSYGTGDEKLFF. CDR3 nucleotide sequence: TGTGCCAGCAGCTACGGGACAGGGGATGAAAAACTGTTTTTT.

The chain carries TRBV19 and TRBJ2-6; 9 bases fit TRBD1. The CDR3 is 21 residues long. The germline V gene has CDR1 LNHDA and CDR2 SQIVND (reference sequence). Trimming at V came to 6 bases and at J to 3 bases, leaving 21 bases not matched to a gene. The CDR3 sequence: CASRPNSNRDRVGFGANVLTF. CDR3 bases: TGTGCCAGTAGACCCAATTCGAATCGGGACAGGGTCGGTTTTGGGGCCAACGTCCTGACTTTC.